This TCR beta chain emerged from a study of low-dose radiotherapy and immunotherapy resistance in tumors. The wider study: Patients were treated with intravenous nivolumab at 240 mg every two weeks and were also dosed with ipilimumab at 1 mg/kg every six weeks. Daily oral aspirin at 300 mg began on cycle 1 day 1 and lasted four cycles.

Time point noted: after trial treatment. Treatment reported: LDRT plus nivolumab, ipilimumab, low-dose cyclophosphamide and aspirin (RACIN trial). Administered to the donors were nivolumab, ipilimumab, aspirin, low-dose cyclophosphamide and low-dose radiotherapy. Patients eligible had advanced solid tumors without tumor-infiltrating lymphocytes. This clonotype was counted at least ten times. The V gene end was trimmed by 4 bases and the J gene end by 3 bases; junction bases not matched to a gene: 8. The germline gives CDR1 SGHRS, CDR2 YFSETQ. The CDR3 length is 16 residues. Primers targeting TRAV and TRBV primed first-strand cDNA, covering alpha and beta chains. PCR amplification of the TCRs was performed with Phusion for 20 PCR cycles, and it relied on a constant-region primer together with a V-primer adapter. Using its own MiXCR run on the reads, TCRdb lists one record per CDR3 protein. The sample holds about 91,000 distinct CDR3 sequences, less than 25% seen once.

The material sequenced was PBMCs, taken after low-dose radiotherapy plus immunotherapy. This receptor was obtained from a female donor with ovarian cancer. The genes are TRBV5-1 and TRBJ2-3, with 10 nucleotides matching TRBD1. As DNA, the CDR3 is TGCGCCAGCAGCCACGGGGACAGGGGAGGGACAGATACGCAGTATTTT. The encoded protein is CASSHGDRGGTDTQYF.